A few counts support the clone carrying this TCR beta chain. Its antigen is still unknown. This sample was taken from a study of human T cells and chemical hapten exposure. Unique molecular identifiers were attached to individual cDNA molecules within the library. TCRdb analysed the reads with MiXCR anew, one entry per CDR3 protein. The sample has a few thousand distinct CDR3 sequences; around 43% are singletons. Study-wide results and limits: There was a positive correlation between PT1 expanded TCR counts and patch test score. Each of the donors had alopecia, so their immune responses may not resemble those of healthy people.

V lost 3 bases to trimming and J lost 1 base, with 13 bases between them. The CDR3 has 15 amino acids. CDR1 and CDR2 from the germline V gene are SEHNR and FQNEAQ (reference sequence). The sample's treatment: therapeutic diphenylcyclopropenone sensitization with weekly scalp DPC. Ahead of applying each patch test, blood was sampled. The sequences come from whole blood, collected before DPC sensitization or 2, 6, or about 24 weeks after (not recorded which). The TCR was taken from an adult with alopecia areata. Some clones in this sample may be carry-over from other donors' samples. This table probably holds off-target reads from a library built for another chain. This chain connects TRBV7-9 to TRBJ2-7, with D perhaps assigned TRBD1 or TRBD2 (5 bases each). CDR3 DNA sequence: TGTGCCAGCAGCTTCTCAGGGAGTACTTCCTACGAGCAGTACTTC. The encoded protein is CASSFSGSTSYEQYF. The full variable domain, rest sourced from reference TRBV7-9 and TRBJ2-7, is DTGVSQNPRHKITKRGQNVTFRCDPISEHNRLYWYRQTLGQGPEFLTYFQNEAQLEKSRLLSDRFSAERPKGSFSTLEIQRTEQGDSAMYLCASSFSGSTSYEQYFGPGTRLTVT.